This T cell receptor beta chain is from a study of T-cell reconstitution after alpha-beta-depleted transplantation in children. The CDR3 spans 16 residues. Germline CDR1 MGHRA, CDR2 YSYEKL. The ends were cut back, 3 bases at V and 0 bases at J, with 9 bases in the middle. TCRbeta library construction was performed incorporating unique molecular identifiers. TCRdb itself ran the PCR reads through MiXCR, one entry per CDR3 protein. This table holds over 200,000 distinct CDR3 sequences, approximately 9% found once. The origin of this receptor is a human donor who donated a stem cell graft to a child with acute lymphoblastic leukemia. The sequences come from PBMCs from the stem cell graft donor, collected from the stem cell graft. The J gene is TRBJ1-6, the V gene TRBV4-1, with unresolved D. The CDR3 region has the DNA TGCGCCAGCAGCCAGGACCGAAGCTCCTATAATTCACCCCTCCACTTT. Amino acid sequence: CASSQDRSSYNSPLHF.